This T cell receptor beta chain stems from a study of cytomegalovirus exposure and HLA in healthy donors. This CDR3 comprises 15 residues. Trimming took 4 bases from V and 6 from J, leaving 16 bases between them. The germline gives CDR1 SGDLS, CDR2 YYNGEE. Primers: 60 Vbeta forward and 13 Jbeta reverse. The assay was immunoSEQ multiplex PCR, and TCRdb's table has in-frame clones only and misses some. In the table there are some 120,000 clones, around 67% of which are singletons. Sequencing was carried out using PBMCs. This clonotype originated in a woman between 35 and 50 years old in good health and CMV-seronegative. The chain employs TRBV9 and TRBJ1-4; TRBD1 is a possible D gene (5 bases). CDR3 in DNA: TGTGCCAGCAGCCAAGGGGCTTTAGTTGATGAAAAACTGTTTTTT. This codes for CASSQGALVDEKLFF.